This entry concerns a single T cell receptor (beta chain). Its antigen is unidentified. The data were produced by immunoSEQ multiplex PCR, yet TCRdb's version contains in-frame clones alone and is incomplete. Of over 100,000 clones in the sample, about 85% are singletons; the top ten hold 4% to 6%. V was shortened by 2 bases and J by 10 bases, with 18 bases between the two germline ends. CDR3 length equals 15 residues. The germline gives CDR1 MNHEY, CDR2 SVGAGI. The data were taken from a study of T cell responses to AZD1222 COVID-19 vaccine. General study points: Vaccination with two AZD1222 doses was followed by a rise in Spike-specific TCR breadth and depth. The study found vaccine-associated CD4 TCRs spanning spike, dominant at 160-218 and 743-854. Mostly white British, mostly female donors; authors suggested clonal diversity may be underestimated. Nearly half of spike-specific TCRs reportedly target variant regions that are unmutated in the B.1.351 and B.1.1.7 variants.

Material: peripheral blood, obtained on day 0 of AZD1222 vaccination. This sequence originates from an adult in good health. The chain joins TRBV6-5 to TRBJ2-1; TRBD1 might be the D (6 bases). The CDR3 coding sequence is TGTGCCAGCAGTTACGTACCGCTGGCAGGGGTAGAGCAGTTCTTC. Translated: CASSYVPLAGVEQFF.